A selection of T cell receptor beta chains follows, all from one sample in a study of T cell repertoires in cytomegalovirus infection. Antigens for these TCRs are unknown. Each CDR3 protein is one row after TCRdb ran MiXCR on the reads. The data show roughly 920,000 distinct CDR3 sequences, about a third seen once. This specimen consisted of cultured CD8+ T cells from PBMCs, obtained from culture after CMV antigen stimulation. The source is a human donor in good health (CMV status not recorded). Some clones in this sample may be carry-over from other donors' samples. CDR3s include the opening cysteine and the closing phenylalanine or tryptophan. Each record gives: D gene, clone size, V gene, J gene, CDR3 DNA, CDR3 protein. The D gene is left open where the match is weak. Not all rows give a size; the values are once, few, many and, for expanded clones, a class.

-,-,TRBV12-5,TRBJ2-5,TGTGCTAGTGGTCCCCCCACCCAGTACTTC,CASGPPTQYF
TRBD2,-,TRBV6-2/TRBV6-3,TRBJ2-5,TGTGCCAGCAGTTACCAGGGAAACGGGGGGCAAGAGACCCAGTACTTC,CASSYQGNGGQETQYF
-,few,TRBV12-3/TRBV12-4,TRBJ2-2,TGTGCCAGCAAACTCCTTGGGGTGACTTTCTCCGGGGAGCTGTTTTTT,CASKLLGVTFSGELFF
-,many,TRBV7-8,TRBJ1-4,TGTGCCAGCAGCTTAGCGGTGCCCGCCAGGGTGTTTTTT,CASSLAVPARVFF
TRBD1,few,TRBV4-1,TRBJ1-1,TGCGCCAGCAGCCAGCTCGGACAGGACGAAGCTTTCTTT,CASSQLGQDEAFF
-,-,TRBV4-1,TRBJ2-2,TGCGCCAGCAGCCAGGGCACCATCGGGGAGCTGTTTTTT,CASSQGTIGELFF
-,-,TRBV6-5,TRBJ1-5,TGTGCCAGCAGTCAGGTGCCCCAGCATTTT,CASSQVPQHF
-,many,TRBV7-9,TRBJ2-3,TGTGCCAGCGCCGCAGCGGGCGGCACAGATACGCAGTATTTT,CASAAAGGTDTQYF
-,-,TRBV20-1,TRBJ2-1,TGCAGTGCTAGAGATGACACTAGACCCACCCACAATGAGCAGTTCTTC,CSARDDTRPTHNEQFF
TRBD1,-,TRBV12-3/TRBV12-4,TRBJ2-1,TGTGCCAGCAGCCCAACCGGGACAGGGAGGGATGAGCAGTTCTTC,CASSPTGTGRDEQFF
TRBD1,-,TRBV27,TRBJ1-5,TGTGCCAGCAGTTCAGGGGGACAGGGACATCAGCCCCAGCATTTT,CASSSGGQGHQPQHF
TRBD2,-,TRBV7-9,TRBJ2-5,TGTGCCAGCAGCTCGGCGGGACTAGCGGAAGAGACCCAGTACTTC,CASSSAGLAEETQYF
-,few,TRBV12-3/TRBV12-4,TRBJ1-5,TGTGCCAGCAGTATTTTCCCTCAGGGGCCCAATAGCAATCAGCCCCAGCATTTT,CASSIFPQGPNSNQPQHF
TRBD2,few,TRBV19,TRBJ2-1,TGTGCCAGTAGTCCTACTAGCGGGTTCTCCTACAATGAGCAGTTCTTC,CASSPTSGFSYNEQFF
-,-,TRBV27,TRBJ1-1,TGTGCCAGCAGTTTAAACCCCATGGGGGGCACTGAAGCTTTCTTT,CASSLNPMGGTEAFF
-,-,TRBV3-1,TRBJ2-1,TGTGCCAGCAGCCTCGAATTCTATGAGCAGTTCTTC,CASSLEFYEQFF
TRBD2,many,TRBV7-6,TRBJ2-1,TGTGCCAGCAGCTTAGTAGCGGGGGGGCCCAATGAGCAGTTCTTC,CASSLVAGGPNEQFF
-,-,TRBV19,TRBJ1-1,TGTGCCAGTAGTATAACGGCGGGCACTGAAGCTTTCTTT,CASSITAGTEAFF
TRBD2,-,TRBV19,TRBJ2-3,TGTGCCAGTAGTATACTGAAGGGGAGGGACTCAGATACGCAGTATTTT,CASSILKGRDSDTQYF
-,few,TRBV7-9,TRBJ1-1,TGTGCCAGCAGCTTAGCGAGGCAGATTGAAGCTTTCTTT,CASSLARQIEAFF
-,few,TRBV19,TRBJ2-2,TGTGCCAGTAGTATCCCCGCCCGGGCGGCTTCGAACACCGGGGAGCTGTTTTTT,CASSIPARAASNTGELFF
-,few,TRBV9,TRBJ2-2,TGTGCCAGCAGCCCCCCGGTTGCCTCCGGGGAGCTGTTTTTT,CASSPPVASGELFF
TRBD1,-,TRBV23-1,TRBJ1-1,TGCGCCAGCAGTCATGAACAGGGGGTCGGGACTGAAGCTTTCTTT,CASSHEQGVGTEAFF
-,many,TRBV7-6,TRBJ1-4,TGTGCCAGCAGCGGGGGGCATGAAAAACTGTTTTTT,CASSGGHEKLFF
TRBD1,-,TRBV7-9,TRBJ1-4,TGTGCCAGCAGCTCCTCCGGGACAGGGGTTGAAAAACTGTTTTTT,CASSSSGTGVEKLFF
-,few,TRBV27,TRBJ1-1,TGTGCCAGCAGTTCTTACAGGGTCACTGAAGCTTTCTTT,CASSSYRVTEAFF
-,few,TRBV27,TRBJ2-7,TGTGCCAGCAGTTCACGGGGCGTCGAGCAGTACTTC,CASSSRGVEQYF
TRBD2,-,TRBV5-1,TRBJ2-5,TGCGCCAGCAGCTTGGCGCCGCGGGGGGCTGTAGAGACCCAGTACTTC,CASSLAPRGAVETQYF
-,many,TRBV7-6,TRBJ2-7,TGTGCCAGCAGCCTTCCTACAGGAAGTTACGAGCAGTACTTC,CASSLPTGSYEQYF
-,few,TRBV4-1,TRBJ2-5,TGCGCCAGCAGCCAAGAGGACTTGGCGGAGACCCAGTACTTC,CASSQEDLAETQYF
-,-,TRBV27,TRBJ1-3,TGTGCCAGCAGTCCGACGGGACTTCCGAGCTCTGGAAACACCATATATTTT,CASSPTGLPSSGNTIYF
-,-,TRBV6-2/TRBV6-3,TRBJ1-5,TGTGCCAGCAATCTTGGCGTGACTCAGCCCCAGCATTTT,CASNLGVTQPQHF
TRBD2,many,TRBV7-2,TRBJ2-5,TGTGCCAGCAGCGCAGGACTAGCGGTCCGGGAGACCCAGTACTTC,CASSAGLAVRETQYF
-,-,TRBV10-3,TRBJ1-5,TGTGCCAGCTCTACACTCCGGGACAACGGGGGCAATCAGCCCCAGCATTTT,CASSTLRDNGGNQPQHF
TRBD1,-,TRBV12-3/TRBV12-4,TRBJ2-5,TGTGCCAGCACCTTTGGACAGGGTAGAGAGACCCAGTACTTC,CASTFGQGRETQYF
-,-,TRBV6-8,TRBJ1-2,TGTGCCAGCAGTCCTAATGAGGGGTTGGACTATGGCTACACCTTC,CASSPNEGLDYGYTF
-,few,TRBV12-3/TRBV12-4,TRBJ1-2,TGTGCCAGTAGTCTAGGGACTACCTTAGATGGCTACACCTTC,CASSLGTTLDGYTF
-,-,TRBV6-1,TRBJ2-1,TGTGCCAGCAGTTACCAAACATGGTACAATGAGCAGTTCTTC,CASSYQTWYNEQFF
TRBD2,-,TRBV20-1,TRBJ2-5,TGCAGTGCCAGCGGGACTAGCGGGGGGAATTACCAAGAGACCCAGTACTTC,CSASGTSGGNYQETQYF
-,-,TRBV27,TRBJ2-3,TGTGCCACCTGGACTTACAGCCTTCCAGATACGCAGTATTTT,CATWTYSLPDTQYF
-,-,TRBV6-1,TRBJ1-1,TGTGCCAGCAGTTTGGGGACATTGACTGAAGCTTTCTTT,CASSLGTLTEAFF
TRBD1,-,TRBV5-5,TRBJ1-1,TGTGCCAGCAACCAGGGACAGTTGAACACTGAAGCTTTCTTT,CASNQGQLNTEAFF
TRBD2,few,TRBV6-6,TRBJ2-5,TGTGCCAGCACCCTCGCGGGGGGGGTAGAGACCCAGTACTTC,CASTLAGGVETQYF
-,-,TRBV27,TRBJ1-2,TGTGCCAGCAGTTTAATTAGCGGCAGGGCCCTTTATGGCTACACCTTC,CASSLISGRALYGYTF
-,few,TRBV4-1,TRBJ2-7,TGCGCCAGCAGCCTCCGGTCGGCGGTATCCTACGAGCAGTACTTC,CASSLRSAVSYEQYF
-,-,TRBV27,TRBJ2-2,TGTGCCAGCAATCCCGGGTTCTGGAACACCGGGGAGCTGTTTTTT,CASNPGFWNTGELFF
-,few,TRBV6-6,TRBJ1-1,TGTGCCAGCAGTTACAATACAGGGAGCACTGAAGCTTTCTTT,CASSYNTGSTEAFF
-,few,TRBV6-6,TRBJ2-2,TGTGCCAGCAGTTACTTGGGATGGGACACCGGGGAGCTGTTTTTT,CASSYLGWDTGELFF